These T cell receptor beta chains were read from a single sample in a study of shared clonotypes between healthy human individuals. The table came from immunoSEQ multiplex PCR; TCRdb's copy has only in-frame clones and leaves some out. The sample has some 470,000 clones; about 82% are singletons. The sequencing input was PBMCs. Receptors originate from a woman between 40 and 55 years old in good health. Some clones in this sample may be carry-over from other donors' samples. Both conserved end residues are part of each CDR3. The D gene is left open where the match is weak. The size of a clone is reported for some rows only, either as once, few or many, or as a class for expanded clones.

J gene | V gene | D gene | clone size | CDR3 protein | CDR3 DNA
TRBJ2-7 | TRBV29-1 | - | - | CSVVQPTSTYEQYF | TGCAGCGTTGTCCAACCCACCTCTACCTACGAGCAGTACTTC
TRBJ2-1 | TRBV5-1 | TRBD2 | once | CASSLDRLAGGAGFF | TGCGCCAGCAGCTTGGATAGACTAGCGGGAGGAGCGGGATTCTTC
TRBJ2-2 | TRBV5-1 | - | - | CASSFTGSGGELFF | TGCGCCAGCAGCTTCACAGGGTCGGGCGGGGAGCTGTTTTTT
TRBJ2-2 | TRBV28 | - | few | CASSLDTSSTGELFF | TGTGCCAGCAGTTTAGATACTAGCTCGACCGGGGAGCTGTTTTTT
TRBJ1-3 | TRBV27 | - | - | CASSRLIPGNTIYF | TGTGCCAGCAGTCGGTTGATCCCTGGAAACACCATATATTTT
TRBJ2-5 | TRBV5-4 | - | - | CASSLLDPGRGETQYF | TGTGCCAGCAGCTTGTTGGACCCCGGGCGTGGAGAGACCCAGTACTTC
TRBJ2-2 | TRBV5-6 | TRBD2 | - | CASSLVLAGGNTGELFF | TGTGCCAGCAGCTTGGTGCTAGCGGGGGGGAACACCGGGGAGCTGTTTTTT
TRBJ2-3 | TRBV15 | TRBD1 | - | CATSTAVRGTDTQYF | TGTGCCACCAGCACCGCGGTCAGGGGGACAGATACGCAGTATTTT
TRBJ2-7 | TRBV7-7 | - | - | CASSLEEGSEQYF | TGTGCCAGCAGCTTAGAAGAGGGATCCGAGCAGTACTTC
TRBJ1-2 | TRBV28 | - | few | CASSPGGGPIYGYTF | TGTGCCAGCAGTCCCGGTGGGGGCCCCATCTATGGCTACACCTTC